Sequencing of this T cell receptor (beta chain) was carried out in a study of shared clonotypes between healthy human individuals. In the sorted-subset replicate PCRs, 200 ng DNA, around 30,000 T cell genomes, was used. Clones were read by immunoSEQ multiplex PCR, and TCRdb kept only the in-frame ones, dropping some. This sample carries roughly 1 million clones, approximately 78% of them seen once, and the ten largest clones take 0.5% to 0.6%. CDR3 length equals 15 residues. Germline V CDR1 and CDR2: MDHEN, SYDVKM. The ends lost 2 bases at V and 3 bases at J; junction bases unmatched: 5. Researchers partitioned CD4+ cells into CD45RA+ naive and CD45RA-negative memory subsets.

Sequenced input: memory CD4+ T cells from PBMCs. Subset in this sample: CD45RA-negative fraction. The TCR was taken from a man aged 18 to 35 in good health. Some clones in this sample may be carry-over from other donors' samples. V and J are TRBV28 and TRBJ2-7; TRBD1 matches at 9 bases. CDR3 DNA sequence: TGTGCCAGCAGTTTAGCTGGGACAGGGAGCTACGAGCAGTACTTC. This sequence encodes CASSLAGTGSYEQYF.